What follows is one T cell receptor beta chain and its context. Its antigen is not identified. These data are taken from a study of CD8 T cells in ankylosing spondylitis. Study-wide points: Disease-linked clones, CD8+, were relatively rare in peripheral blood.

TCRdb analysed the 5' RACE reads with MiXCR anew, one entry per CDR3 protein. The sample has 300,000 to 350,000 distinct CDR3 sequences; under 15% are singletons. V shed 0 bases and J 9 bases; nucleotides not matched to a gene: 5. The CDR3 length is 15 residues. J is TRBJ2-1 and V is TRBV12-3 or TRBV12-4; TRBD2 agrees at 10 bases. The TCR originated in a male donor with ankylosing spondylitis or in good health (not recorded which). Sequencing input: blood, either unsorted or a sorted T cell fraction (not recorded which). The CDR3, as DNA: TGTGCCAGCAGTTTAGCTCTAGCGGGAGCCAGTGAGCAGTTCTTC. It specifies CASSLALAGASEQFF.